These T cell receptor beta chains were read from a single sample in a study of T-cell memory formation after mild COVID-19. TCRdb ran MiXCR on the 5' RACE reads and lists one entry per CDR3 protein. The top ten clones hold roughly 8.1% of a sample with hundreds of thousands of distinct CDR3 sequences, roughly 22% of them seen once. Sequencing was carried out using PBMCs or a T cell subset sorted from them (not recorded which). All receptors derive from an adult woman who had mild COVID-19 (a few samples of this study predate the infection). Cell type and time point are not known. Each CDR3 is given with its conserved first and last residue. A D gene is named only where the DNA matches it firmly.

j_call | d_call | v_call | cdr3_aa
TRBJ2-3 | TRBD1 | TRBV9 | CASSRAGQVSDTQYF
TRBJ2-1 | TRBD2 | TRBV28 | CASRTLLAGGYNEQFF
TRBJ2-5 | TRBD2 | TRBV20-1 | CSARAGRGQETQYF
TRBJ2-7 | TRBD1 | TRBV7-9 | CASSLGGQIYEQYF
TRBJ2-7 | TRBD1 | TRBV29-1 | CSVDTGTGPYEQYF
TRBJ1-3 | . | TRBV9 | CASSGSRAENTIYF
TRBJ2-6 | TRBD2 | TRBV7-9 | CASSLELAAVLTF
TRBJ2-1 | . | TRBV19 | CASNLRGGEQFF
TRBJ1-1 | . | TRBV7-9 | CASSFRTRRGTEAFF
TRBJ2-7 | TRBD1 | TRBV12-3/TRBV12-4 | CASSENPTGMGEQYF
TRBJ1-6 | . | TRBV12-3/TRBV12-4 | CASSSSYRAPLHF
TRBJ1-2 | . | TRBV3-1 | CASSHPAGNYGYTF
TRBJ2-7 | . | TRBV5-1 | CASSWDAAPTAYEQYF
TRBJ1-2 | TRBD1 | TRBV9 | CASSTGQGGNYGYTF
TRBJ2-7 | . | TRBV7-3 | CASSPRAGASYEQYF
TRBJ2-3 | . | TRBV12-3/TRBV12-4 | CASKWGPTDTQYF
TRBJ2-1 | TRBD2 | TRBV5-1 | CASSLRLAPDNEQFF
TRBJ2-5 | TRBD2 | TRBV5-1 | CASSSWPGTSGVQETQYF
TRBJ1-4 | . | TRBV4-1 | CASSQADRLVEKLFF
TRBJ1-3 | TRBD1 | TRBV6-5 | CASSRGQGGAGNTIYF